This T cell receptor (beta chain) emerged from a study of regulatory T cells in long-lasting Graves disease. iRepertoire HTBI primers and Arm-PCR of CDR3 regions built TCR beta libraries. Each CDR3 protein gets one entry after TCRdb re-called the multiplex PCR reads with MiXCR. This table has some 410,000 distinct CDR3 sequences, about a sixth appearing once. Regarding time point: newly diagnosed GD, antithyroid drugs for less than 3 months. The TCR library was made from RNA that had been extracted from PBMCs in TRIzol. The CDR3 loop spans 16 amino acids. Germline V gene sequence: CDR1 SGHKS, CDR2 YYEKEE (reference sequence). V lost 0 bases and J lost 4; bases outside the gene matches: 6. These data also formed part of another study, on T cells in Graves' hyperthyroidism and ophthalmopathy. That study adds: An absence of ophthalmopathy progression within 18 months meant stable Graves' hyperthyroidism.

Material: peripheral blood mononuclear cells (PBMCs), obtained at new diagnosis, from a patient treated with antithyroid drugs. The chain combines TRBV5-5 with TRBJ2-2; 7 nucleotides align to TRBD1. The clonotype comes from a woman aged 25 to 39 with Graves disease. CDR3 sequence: CASSLVGTVLTGELFF. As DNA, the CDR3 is TGTGCCAGCAGCTTGGTAGGGACAGTGCTCACCGGGGAGCTGTTTTTT.